A selection of T cell receptor beta chains follows, all from one sample in a study of immune heterogeneity within non-small cell lung tumors. TCRdb used MiXCR to reprocess the multiplex PCR reads, holding one entry per CDR3 protein. The data show 10,000 to 12,000 distinct CDR3 sequences, just under 30% seen once. Sequenced: lung tumor tissue. All receptors derive from an older woman with non-small cell lung cancer. The CDR3 runs from the conserved cysteine through the conserved F or W. A D gene is named only where the DNA matches it firmly. Expanded clones get a size class; other rows say once, few or many, or leave the size out.

size	V	D	J	DNA	CDR3
many	TRBV27	-	TRBJ1-1	TGTGCCAGCACCGTTGTTTGGGGGGGCAACACTGAAGCTTTCTTT	CASTVVWGGNTEAFF
-	TRBV2	-	TRBJ1-2	TGTGTCAGCAGTGAACAAGGGTACTATGGCTACACCTTC	CVSSEQGYYGYTF
-	TRBV6-1	-	TRBJ2-7	TGTGCCAGCTGTGAACTGGGACAAGGAGACTACGAGCAGTACTTC	CASCELGQGDYEQYF
-	TRBV4-1	-	TRBJ1-2	TGCGCCAGCAGCCAAACTGACAGATTGAGCAATGGCTACACCTTC	CASSQTDRLSNGYTF
medium-sized	TRBV10-3	-	TRBJ1-1	TGTGCCATCAAGGGCAGGGGAAACACTGAAGCTTTCTTT	CAIKGRGNTEAFF
-	TRBV19	-	TRBJ2-1	TGCGCCAGCAGTTCGGGGGTGTATGAGCAGTTCTTC	CASSSGVYEQFF
many	TRBV7-2	-	TRBJ1-6	TGTGCCAGCAGCCCTAGACAGAATTCACCCCTCCACTTT	CASSPRQNSPLHF
-	TRBV25-1	-	TRBJ1-1	TGTGCCAGCAGTGATTACCGTAACACTGAAGCTTTCTTT	CASSDYRNTEAFF
-	TRBV5-1	-	TRBJ1-6	TGCGCCAGCAGCTTATCGCTACAGGGCCAATCACCCCTCCACTTT	CASSLSLQGQSPLHF
-	TRBV7-2	TRBD1	TRBJ2-5	TGTGCCAGCAGCCCTACCCGACAGGGCGAGACCCAGTACTTC	CASSPTRQGETQYF
-	TRBV28	-	TRBJ2-3	TGTGCCAGCACCAATGAACGGATCACAGATACGCAGTATTTT	CASTNERITDTQYF
-	TRBV18	-	TRBJ2-3	TGTGCCAGCTCACCCAGGGTCACAGATACGCAGTATTTT	CASSPRVTDTQYF
medium-sized	TRBV6-1	TRBD1	TRBJ2-7	TGTGCCAGCAGTTTATTAAGGGGGCGCGAGCAGTACTTC	CASSLLRGREQYF
medium-sized	TRBV7-2	-	TRBJ2-7	TGTGCCAGCAGCTTTGGCGGGCCCCTGAGCTCCTACGAGCAGTACTTC	CASSFGGPLSSYEQYF
medium-sized	TRBV24-1	TRBD2	TRBJ2-3	TGTGCCACCAGTGATTCCGGACTAGCGGGAGGCCCAGATACGCAGTATTTT	CATSDSGLAGGPDTQYF
-	TRBV5-5	-	TRBJ2-2	TGTGCCAGCAGCTTGATGGCAGGTTCGAACACCGGGGAGCTGTTTTTT	CASSLMAGSNTGELFF
medium-sized	TRBV19	-	TRBJ2-3	TGTGCCAGTAGTATTGGGGATACGCAGTATTTT	CASSIGDTQYF
medium-sized	TRBV30	-	TRBJ1-2	TGTGCCTGGAGTGTGGTGGTAGCGAGGGGCTACACCTTC	CAWSVVVARGYTF
large	TRBV6-5	-	TRBJ2-3	TGTGCCAGCAGTTACTCGAGAGGTTTAGCGAGTAGCACAGATACGCAGTATTTT	CASSYSRGLASSTDTQYF
-	TRBV19	TRBD1	TRBJ2-1	TGTGCCAATAGTATACCCAGGGGGCACTACAATGAGCAGTTCTTC	CANSIPRGHYNEQFF
-	TRBV4-1	TRBD1	TRBJ1-2	TGCGCCAGCAGCCATTGGCGTCAGGGGGTGGACTATGGCTACACCTTC	CASSHWRQGVDYGYTF
-	TRBV19	-	TRBJ2-3	TGTGCCAGTAGTATCGGAGAAAGCACAGATACGCAGTATTTT	CASSIGESTDTQYF
-	TRBV5-5	TRBD1	TRBJ2-6	TGTGCCAGCAGCTGGGACAGGGGGTCTGGGGCCAACGTCCTGACTTTC	CASSWDRGSGANVLTF
medium-sized	TRBV14	-	TRBJ2-1	TGTGCCAGCAGCCTCGGGGAGGTCTCCTACAATGAGCAGTTCTTC	CASSLGEVSYNEQFF
medium-sized	TRBV20-1	-	TRBJ2-3	TGCAGTCCATTACTAGGGTCACGTGGAGATACGCAGTATTTT	CSPLLGSRGDTQYF
medium-sized	TRBV20-1	-	TRBJ2-4	TGCAGTGCTTACTCTCCGATACACAAAGCCAAAAACATTCAGTACTTC	CSAYSPIHKAKNIQYF
few	TRBV5-6	TRBD1	TRBJ2-5	TGTGCCAGCAGCTTGAATGGTCAGGGGGCGGTCCAAGAGACCCAGTACTTC	CASSLNGQGAVQETQYF
-	TRBV28	-	TRBJ1-2	TGTGCCAGCAGTTTATCCACCGTAGGAGTGCAGGGTGCACTAGCTAACTATGGCTACACCTTC	CASSLSTVGVQGALANYGYTF
medium-sized	TRBV12-3/TRBV12-4	-	TRBJ2-1	TGTGCCAGCACCCACAGGCGGTTCTTC	CASTHRRFF